This TCR beta chain originates from a study of shared clonotypes between healthy human individuals. Findings of the study overall: Large depth notwithstanding, sorted-subset sequencing proved incomplete by rarefaction.

Every one of the donors was a Caucasian adult that lived in Nashville, Tennessee. Data came from immunoSEQ multiplex PCR; TCRdb stores just in-frame clones and leaves some out. The data show about 600,000 clones, roughly 97% seen once. V was shortened by 3 bases and J by 1 base, with 9 bases between the two germline ends. The CDR3 has 14 amino acids. Germline V gives CDR1 MNHNS, CDR2 SASEGT. Notes on this clone: The antigen remains unidentified.

This receptor was taken from a woman aged 25 to 45 in good health. Sequencing was carried out using naive CD4+ T cells sorted from blood. Subset given: CD45RA+ positively selected. The rearrangement joins TRBV6-1 to TRBJ1-1; D call uncertain. The CDR3: CASSDQRGNTEAFF. CDR3 nucleotides: TGTGCCAGCAGTGATCAGAGAGGGAACACTGAAGCTTTCTTT.